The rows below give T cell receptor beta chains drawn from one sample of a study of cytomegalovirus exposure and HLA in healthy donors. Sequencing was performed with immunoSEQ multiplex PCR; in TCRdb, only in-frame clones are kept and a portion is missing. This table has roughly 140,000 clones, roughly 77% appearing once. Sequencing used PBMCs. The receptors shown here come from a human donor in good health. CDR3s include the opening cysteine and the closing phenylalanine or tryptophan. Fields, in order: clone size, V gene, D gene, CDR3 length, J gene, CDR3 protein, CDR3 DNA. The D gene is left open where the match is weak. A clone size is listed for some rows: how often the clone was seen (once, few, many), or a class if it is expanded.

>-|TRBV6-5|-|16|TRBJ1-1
CASSYSLFRGDTEAFF
TGTGCCAGCAGTTACAGTCTCTTTCGCGGGGACACTGAAGCTTTCTTT
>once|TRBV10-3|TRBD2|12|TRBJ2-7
CAIGGSSYEQYF
TGTGCCATCGGCGGGAGTTCCTACGAGCAGTACTTC
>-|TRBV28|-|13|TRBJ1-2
CASSAEVFYGYTF
TGTGCCAGCAGCGCGGAGGTCTTCTATGGCTACACCTTC
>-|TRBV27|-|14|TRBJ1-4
CASSSLATNEKLFF
TGTGCCAGCAGTTCACTTGCAACTAATGAAAAACTGTTTTTT
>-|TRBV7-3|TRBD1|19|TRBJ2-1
CASSPTVRPDRESYNEQFF
TGTGCCAGCAGCCCCACCGTCCGACCAGACAGGGAGTCCTACAATGAGCAGTTCTTC
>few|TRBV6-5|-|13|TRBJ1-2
CASIGGLSDGYTF
TGTGCCAGCATTGGGGGCCTCTCCGACGGCTACACCTTC
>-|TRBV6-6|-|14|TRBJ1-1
CASSYRGVNTEAFF
TGTGCCAGCAGTTACCGGGGGGTAAACACTGAAGCTTTCTTT
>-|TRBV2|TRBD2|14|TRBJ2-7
CASSELAGDYEQYF
TGTGCCAGCAGTGAGCTAGCGGGGGACTACGAGCAGTACTTC
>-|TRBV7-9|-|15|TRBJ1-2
CASSLIFWEFYGYTF
TGTGCCAGCAGCTTAATCTTTTGGGAGTTCTATGGCTACACCTTC
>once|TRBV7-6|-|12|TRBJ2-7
CASSLGRDEQYF
TGTGCCAGCAGCTTAGGGAGGGACGAGCAGTACTTC
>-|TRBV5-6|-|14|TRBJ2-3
CASSLARITDTQYF
TGTGCCAGCAGCTTGGCTAGGATCACAGATACGCAGTATTTT
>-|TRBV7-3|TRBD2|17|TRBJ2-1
CASSYIPRAGGYNEQFF
TGTGCCAGCAGCTACATTCCAAGAGCGGGGGGCTACAATGAGCAGTTCTTC
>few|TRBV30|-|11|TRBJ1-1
CAWERTAEAFF
TGTGCCTGGGAGAGGACAGCCGAAGCTTTCTTT
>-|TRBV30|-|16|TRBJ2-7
CAWSTLTLLSSYEQYF
TGTGCCTGGAGTACATTGACTCTCTTAAGCTCCTACGAGCAGTACTTC
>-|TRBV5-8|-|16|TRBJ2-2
CASSLGHNLNTGELFF
TGTGCCAGCAGCTTGGGACACAATTTGAACACCGGGGAGCTGTTTTTT
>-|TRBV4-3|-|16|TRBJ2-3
CASSLLGGERTDTQYF
TGCGCCAGCAGCCTCCTAGGAGGGGAACGAACAGATACGCAGTATTTT
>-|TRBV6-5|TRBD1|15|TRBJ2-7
CASSSPGQGNYEQYF
TGTGCCAGCAGTTCTCCGGGACAGGGGAACTACGAGCAGTACTTC
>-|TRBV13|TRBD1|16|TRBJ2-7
CASSLVLGTGSYEQYF
TGTGCCAGCAGCCTCGTGTTAGGGACAGGGTCCTACGAGCAGTACTTC